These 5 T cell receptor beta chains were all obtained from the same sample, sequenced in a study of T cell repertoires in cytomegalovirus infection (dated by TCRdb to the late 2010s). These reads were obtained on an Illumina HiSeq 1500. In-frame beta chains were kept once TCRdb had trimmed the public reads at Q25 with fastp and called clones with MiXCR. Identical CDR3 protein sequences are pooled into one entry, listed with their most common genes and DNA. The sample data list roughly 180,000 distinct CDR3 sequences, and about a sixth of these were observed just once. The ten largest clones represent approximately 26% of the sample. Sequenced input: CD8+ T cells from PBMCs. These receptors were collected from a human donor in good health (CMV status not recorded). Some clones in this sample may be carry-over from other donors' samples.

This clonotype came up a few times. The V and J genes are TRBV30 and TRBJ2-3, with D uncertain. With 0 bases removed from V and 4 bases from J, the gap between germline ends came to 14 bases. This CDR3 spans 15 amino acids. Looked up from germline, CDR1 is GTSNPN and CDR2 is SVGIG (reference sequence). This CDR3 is CAWSVGRNGPDTQYF. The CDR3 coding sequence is TGTGCCTGGAGTGTGGGTAGAAACGGACCAGATACGCAGTATTTT.

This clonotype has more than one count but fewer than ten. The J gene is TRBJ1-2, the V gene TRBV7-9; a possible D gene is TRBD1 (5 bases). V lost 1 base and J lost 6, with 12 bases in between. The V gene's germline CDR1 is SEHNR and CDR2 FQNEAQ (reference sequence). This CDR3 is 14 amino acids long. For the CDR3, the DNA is TGTGCCAGCAGCTTAGGCTCAGGGTGGAATGGCTACACCTTC. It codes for CASSLGSGWNGYTF.

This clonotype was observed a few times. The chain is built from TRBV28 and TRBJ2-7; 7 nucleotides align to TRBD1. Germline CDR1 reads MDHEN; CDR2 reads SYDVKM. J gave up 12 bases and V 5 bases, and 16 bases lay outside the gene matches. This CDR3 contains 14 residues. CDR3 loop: CASSLQGVEELRYF. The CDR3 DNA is TGTGCCAGCAGTCTCCAGGGGGTCGAAGAGCTTCGGTACTTC.

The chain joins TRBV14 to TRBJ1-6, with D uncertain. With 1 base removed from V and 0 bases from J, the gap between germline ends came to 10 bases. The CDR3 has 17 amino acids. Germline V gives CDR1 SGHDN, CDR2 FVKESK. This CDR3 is CASSQGGTSSYNSPLHF. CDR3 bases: TGTGCCAGCAGCCAAGGAGGCACAAGCTCCTATAATTCACCCCTCCACTTT.

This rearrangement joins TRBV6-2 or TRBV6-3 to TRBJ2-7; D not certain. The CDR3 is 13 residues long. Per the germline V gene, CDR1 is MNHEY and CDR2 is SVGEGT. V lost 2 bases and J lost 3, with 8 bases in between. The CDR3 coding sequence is TGTGCCAGCAGTTACGGTGGAGTCTACGAGCAGTACTTC. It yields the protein CASSYGGVYEQYF.